One and the same sample provided the 20 T cell receptor beta chains below, sequenced in a study of shared clonotypes between healthy human individuals. Libraries were prepared by immunoSEQ multiplex PCR; TCRdb keeps only in-frame clonotypes and omits some of them. The sample contains approximately 1,500,000 clones, approximately 98% of which appear only once. Sequencing was carried out using naive CD4+ T cells sorted from blood. As to subset: CD45RA+ positively selected. Receptors were obtained from a man aged 25 to 40 in good health.

The chain couples TRBV27 to TRBJ1-2, with TRBD1 identical over 9 bases. This CDR3 is 16 amino acids long. Germline values: CDR1 MNHEY, CDR2 SMNVEV (reference sequence). J gave up 6 bases and V 6 bases, and 14 bases lay outside the gene matches. Written as DNA, the CDR3 is TGTGCCAGCAGGAAACTTACAGGGGGCGGGACGAATGGCTACACCTTC. Its translation is CASRKLTGGGTNGYTF.

The rearrangement joins TRBV20-1 to TRBJ1-1, with D possibly matching TRBD1 (6 bases). Germline CDR1 and CDR2: DFQATT and SNEGSKA (reference sequence). The ends were cut back, 1 base at V and 11 bases at J, with 11 bases in the middle. The CDR3 loop spans 11 amino acids. The CDR3 region has the DNA TGCAGTGCTAGAGTTGGGGGCTTGGCTTTCTTT. This codes for CSARVGGLAFF.

The V and J genes are TRBV18 and TRBJ2-6; D may match TRBD1 or TRBD2 (6 bases each). The CDR3 sequence is 17 residues long. V was pared by 2 bases and J by 1 base, with 12 bases between. Per the germline V gene, CDR1 is KGHSH and CDR2 is LQKENI. CDR3 DNA: TGTGCCAGCTCACCAATGAGGGGGGCGTCTGGGGCCAACGTCCTGACTTTC. Translation gives CASSPMRGASGANVLTF.

This clone has only one observation. The chain couples TRBV6-6 to TRBJ2-3, with 8 bases aligning to TRBD1. CDR1 is MNHNY, CDR2 SVGAGI, per germline (reference sequence). This CDR3 region has 15 residues. J lost 2 bases, V lost 6 bases, and 7 bases had no gene match. The CDR3 protein is CASSSGQGLTDTQYF. The CDR3 DNA reads as TGTGCCAGCAGCTCTGGACAGGGCCTCACAGATACGCAGTATTTT.

The gene calls are TRBV5-6 and TRBJ1-2, with a tentative D call TRBD1 (5 bases). The CDR3 contains 12 residues. Looked up from germline, CDR1 is SGHDT and CDR2 is YYEEEE. Trimming took off 6 bases at V and 2 bases at J, with 8 bases between the two ends. CDR3 amino acids: CASTRQNYGYTF. The DNA of the CDR3 is TGTGCCAGCACCAGACAGAACTATGGCTACACCTTC.

The chain employs TRBV13 and TRBJ2-7; TRBD2 matches 7 bases. From germline, CDR1 is PRHDT and CDR2 FYEKMQ (reference sequence). The CDR3 has 19 residues. V was pared by 0 bases and J by 0 bases, with 14 bases of the junction left unmatched. CDR3 sequence: CASSLGAPFLAESSYEQYF. CDR3 DNA: TGTGCCAGCAGCTTAGGGGCCCCTTTTCTAGCGGAGAGCTCCTACGAGCAGTACTTC. The whole variable domain, remainder taken from reference TRBV13 and TRBJ2-7, is AAGVIQSPRHLIKEKRETATLKCYPIPRHDTVYWYQQGPGQDPQFLISFYEKMQSDKGSIPDRFSAQQFSDYHSELNMSSLELGDSALYFCASSLGAPFLAESSYEQYFGPGTRLTVT.

This clone has a single count. This chain's CDR3 is CASSQLAGGSYEQYF. CDR3 nucleotides: TGTGCCAGCTCCCAACTAGCGGGAGGGTCCTACGAGCAGTACTTC. The J gene is TRBJ2-7, the V gene TRBV18; 13 nucleotides agree with TRBD2. Unmatched junction bases numbered 3, after V lost 6 bases and J lost 1 base. Germline V CDR1 and CDR2: KGHSH, LQKENI. The CDR3 length is 15 residues.

This chain links TRBV6-4 with TRBJ2-1, with 7 bases matching TRBD1. In germline, CDR1 is MRHNA, CDR2 SNTAGT. This CDR3 contains 15 residues. V lost 8 bases to trimming and J lost 2 bases; unmatched junction nucleotides: 9. DNA for the CDR3: TGTGCCAGCTCCCTGGACAGGCAGACCTACAATGAGCAGTTCTTC. Translating gives CASSLDRQTYNEQFF.

The chain joins TRBV6-6 to TRBJ2-2, with TRBD2 identical over 7 bases. Unmatched junction bases numbered 7, after V lost 6 bases and J lost 3 bases. Germline values: CDR1 MNHNY, CDR2 SVGAGI (reference sequence). The CDR3 has 15 amino acids. The DNA for the CDR3 is TGTGCCAGCAGCCCCTCCGCGGGAGACACCGGGGAGCTGTTTTTT. This translates into CASSPSAGDTGELFF.

The gene calls are TRBV29-1 and TRBJ2-7; 11 bases align to TRBD1. Germline V gene lookup returns CDR1 SQVTM and CDR2 ANQGSEA. V shed 8 bases, J shed 7 bases, and the junction held 7 bases outside the gene matches. This CDR3 region has 12 residues. The CDR3 protein is CSSRTGGGEQYF. The CDR3 bases are TGCAGCTCGCGGACAGGGGGCGGTGAGCAGTACTTC.

This chain uses TRBV15 with TRBJ2-3; 11 bases are a match to TRBD2. V shed 1 base and J 2 bases; nucleotides not matched to a gene: 5. The CDR3 contains 17 residues. Germline V CDR1 and CDR2: LNHNV, YYDKDF (reference sequence). The CDR3 DNA sequence: TGTGCCACCAGCAGAGTGGCTAGCGGGAGGCCCACAGATACGCAGTATTTT. It is translated as CATSRVASGRPTDTQYF.

The CDR3 sequence: CASSFPNRQNTEAFF. CDR3 sequence (DNA): TGTGCCAGCAGTTTCCCAAACCGGCAGAACACTGAAGCTTTCTTT. V and J are TRBV6-5 and TRBJ1-1; no firm D call. The CDR3 is 15 residues long. The germline V and J ends were trimmed by 4 bases and 1 base, with 13 bases remaining between them. The germline V gene encodes CDR1 MNHEY and CDR2 SVGAGI.

The J gene is TRBJ1-2, the V gene TRBV19, with TRBD1 matching 11 bases. Trimming removed 8 bases from V and 5 bases from J; junction bases left unmatched: 4. The CDR3 extends over 13 amino acids. Per the germline V gene, CDR1 is LNHDA and CDR2 is SQIVND (reference sequence). The CDR3 region is CASGDRGVYGYTF. CDR3 coding DNA: TGTGCCAGTGGGGACAGGGGGGTATATGGCTACACCTTC.

The CDR3 region has the DNA TGTGCCAGCACCCGGGAGGGGTTAAGTCAGCCCCAGCATTTT. Translating gives CASTREGLSQPQHF. This chain connects TRBV18 to TRBJ1-5; TRBD1 might be the D (5 bases). CDR3 length equals 14 residues. The germline gives CDR1 KGHSH, CDR2 LQKENI. V lost 8 bases and J lost 6, with 17 bases in between.

V and J are TRBV6-4 and TRBJ1-1, with a tentative D call TRBD1 (6 bases). Germline-derived CDR1 and CDR2 are MRHNA and SNTAGT. The V gene lost 4 bases and the J gene lost 4 bases, with 10 bases spanning the gap. CDR3 size: 13 residues. The CDR3 here is CASSVKGGTEAFF. The CDR3 nucleotides read TGTGCCAGCAGTGTCAAAGGGGGCACTGAAGCTTTCTTT.

The chain employs TRBV2 and TRBJ1-5, with 8 nucleotides matching TRBD1. This CDR3 spans 17 amino acids. Germline V gene sequence: CDR1 SNHLY, CDR2 FYNNEI. Unmatched junction bases numbered 13, after V lost 7 bases and J lost 2 bases. The CDR3 protein is CASTGQGGSRGNQPQHF. The CDR3, as DNA: TGTGCCAGCACAGGACAGGGCGGTTCGAGGGGCAATCAGCCCCAGCATTTT.

The rearrangement links TRBV18 to TRBJ2-3, with 10 bases that match TRBD2. Germline CDR1 is KGHSH and CDR2 is LQKENI. This CDR3 contains 17 residues. After removal of 3 bases from V and 4 bases from J, the junction contained 10 bases not matched to a gene. CDR3 DNA sequence: TGTGCCAGCTCACCTATTCTCCTAGCGGGAGTCGCAGATACGCAGTATTTT. Its translation: CASSPILLAGVADTQYF.

The chain couples TRBV5-1 to TRBJ2-3, with D uncertain. This CDR3 is built from 14 residues. Per the germline V gene, CDR1 is SGHRS and CDR2 is YFSETQ. V was clipped by 1 base and J by 2 bases, with 8 bases between them. CDR3 coding DNA: TGCGCCAGCAGCTTGTTAACAGACACAGATACGCAGTATTTT. Amino acids: CASSLLTDTDTQYF.

For this clone: Other nucleotide sequences from this sample produce the same CDR3. The rearrangement joins TRBV28 to TRBJ1-5; D remains ambiguous. V was trimmed by 3 bases and J by 7 bases, leaving 7 bases between them. Germline V lookup: CDR1 MDHEN, CDR2 SYDVKM. The CDR3 extends over 12 amino acids. The CDR3 DNA reads as TGTGCCAGCAGTTTTTCAGTACAGCCCCAGCATTTT. Its protein is CASSFSVQPQHF.

V and J are TRBV11-2 and TRBJ2-4; the D gene is possibly TRBD1 (5 bases). The CDR3 consists of 17 residues. Germline lookup yields CDR1 SGHAT and CDR2 FQNNGV. The ends were cut back, 3 bases at V and 0 bases at J, with 15 bases in the middle. The CDR3 DNA reads as TGTGCCAGCAGCTTTTGGGGCCGGACGATAGCCAAAAACATTCAGTACTTC. It yields the protein CASSFWGRTIAKNIQYF.